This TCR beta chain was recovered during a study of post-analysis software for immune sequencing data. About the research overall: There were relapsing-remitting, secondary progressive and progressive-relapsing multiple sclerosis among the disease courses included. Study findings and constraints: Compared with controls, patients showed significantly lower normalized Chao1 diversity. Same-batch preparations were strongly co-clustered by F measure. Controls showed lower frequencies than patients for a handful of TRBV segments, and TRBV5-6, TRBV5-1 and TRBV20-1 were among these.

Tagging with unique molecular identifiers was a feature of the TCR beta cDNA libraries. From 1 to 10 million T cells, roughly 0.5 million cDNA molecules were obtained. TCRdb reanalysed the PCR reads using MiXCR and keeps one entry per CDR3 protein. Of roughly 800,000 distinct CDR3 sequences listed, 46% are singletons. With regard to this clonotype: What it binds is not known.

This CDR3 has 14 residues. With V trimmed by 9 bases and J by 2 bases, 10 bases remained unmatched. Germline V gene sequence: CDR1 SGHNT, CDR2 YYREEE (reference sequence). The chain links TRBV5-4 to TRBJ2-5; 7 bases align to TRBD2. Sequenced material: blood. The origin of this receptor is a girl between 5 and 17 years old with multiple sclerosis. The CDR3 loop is CATSNWGGQETQYF. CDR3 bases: TGTGCCACCTCAAATTGGGGGGGACAAGAGACCCAGTACTTC. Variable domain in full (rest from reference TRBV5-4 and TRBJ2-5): ETGVTQSPTHLIKTRGQQVTLRCSSQSGHNTVSWYQQALGQGPQFIFQYYREEENGRGNFPPRFSGLQFPNYSSELNVNALELDDSALYLCATSNWGGQETQYFGPGTRLLVL.